This T cell receptor (beta chain) is from a study of OX40 agonist ivuxolimab in advanced cancers. Study-wide context: Dose-escalation cases comprised hepatocellular carcinoma, melanoma, renal cell or head and neck cancer.

Remarks on this clone: Its specificity is unknown.

Germline CDR1 reads MGHRA; CDR2 reads YSYEKL. V lost 1 base to trimming and J lost 1 base, with 8 bases between them. CDR3 size: 14 residues. Notes on the study in general: Compared with CD4+, CD8+ T cells on average had more expanded clones.

TCRdb's copy holds only in-frame clones and misses some; the assay was immunoSEQ multiplex PCR. The table lists about 45,000 clones, approximately 90% of them singletons, with 19% in the top ten. The sequences come from CD4+ or CD8+ T cells sorted from blood, collected in a trial of the OX40 agonist ivuxolimab. This chain connects TRBV4-1 to TRBJ2-7; D is unresolved. This receptor was taken from an adult with an advanced solid tumor such as melanoma, head and neck, liver or kidney cancer. For the CDR3, the DNA is TGCGCCAGCAGCCAAGGAACCTCTTCCTACGAGCAGTACTTC. Its protein product is CASSQGTSSYEQYF.